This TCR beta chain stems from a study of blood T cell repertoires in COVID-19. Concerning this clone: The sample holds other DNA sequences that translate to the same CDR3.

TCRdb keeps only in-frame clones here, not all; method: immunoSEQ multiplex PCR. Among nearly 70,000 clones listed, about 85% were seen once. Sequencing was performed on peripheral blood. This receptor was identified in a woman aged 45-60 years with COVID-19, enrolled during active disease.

The CDR3 nucleotides are TGTGCCACCAGATCGGGCACTGAAGCTTTCTTT. As protein: CATRSGTEAFF. The chain recombines TRBV24-1 with TRBJ1-1; D is uncertain. CDR1 KGHDR and CDR2 SFDVKD come from the germline V gene. The V end lost 7 bases, the J end lost 4 bases, and 6 bases lay between the germline ends. CDR3 size: 11 residues.